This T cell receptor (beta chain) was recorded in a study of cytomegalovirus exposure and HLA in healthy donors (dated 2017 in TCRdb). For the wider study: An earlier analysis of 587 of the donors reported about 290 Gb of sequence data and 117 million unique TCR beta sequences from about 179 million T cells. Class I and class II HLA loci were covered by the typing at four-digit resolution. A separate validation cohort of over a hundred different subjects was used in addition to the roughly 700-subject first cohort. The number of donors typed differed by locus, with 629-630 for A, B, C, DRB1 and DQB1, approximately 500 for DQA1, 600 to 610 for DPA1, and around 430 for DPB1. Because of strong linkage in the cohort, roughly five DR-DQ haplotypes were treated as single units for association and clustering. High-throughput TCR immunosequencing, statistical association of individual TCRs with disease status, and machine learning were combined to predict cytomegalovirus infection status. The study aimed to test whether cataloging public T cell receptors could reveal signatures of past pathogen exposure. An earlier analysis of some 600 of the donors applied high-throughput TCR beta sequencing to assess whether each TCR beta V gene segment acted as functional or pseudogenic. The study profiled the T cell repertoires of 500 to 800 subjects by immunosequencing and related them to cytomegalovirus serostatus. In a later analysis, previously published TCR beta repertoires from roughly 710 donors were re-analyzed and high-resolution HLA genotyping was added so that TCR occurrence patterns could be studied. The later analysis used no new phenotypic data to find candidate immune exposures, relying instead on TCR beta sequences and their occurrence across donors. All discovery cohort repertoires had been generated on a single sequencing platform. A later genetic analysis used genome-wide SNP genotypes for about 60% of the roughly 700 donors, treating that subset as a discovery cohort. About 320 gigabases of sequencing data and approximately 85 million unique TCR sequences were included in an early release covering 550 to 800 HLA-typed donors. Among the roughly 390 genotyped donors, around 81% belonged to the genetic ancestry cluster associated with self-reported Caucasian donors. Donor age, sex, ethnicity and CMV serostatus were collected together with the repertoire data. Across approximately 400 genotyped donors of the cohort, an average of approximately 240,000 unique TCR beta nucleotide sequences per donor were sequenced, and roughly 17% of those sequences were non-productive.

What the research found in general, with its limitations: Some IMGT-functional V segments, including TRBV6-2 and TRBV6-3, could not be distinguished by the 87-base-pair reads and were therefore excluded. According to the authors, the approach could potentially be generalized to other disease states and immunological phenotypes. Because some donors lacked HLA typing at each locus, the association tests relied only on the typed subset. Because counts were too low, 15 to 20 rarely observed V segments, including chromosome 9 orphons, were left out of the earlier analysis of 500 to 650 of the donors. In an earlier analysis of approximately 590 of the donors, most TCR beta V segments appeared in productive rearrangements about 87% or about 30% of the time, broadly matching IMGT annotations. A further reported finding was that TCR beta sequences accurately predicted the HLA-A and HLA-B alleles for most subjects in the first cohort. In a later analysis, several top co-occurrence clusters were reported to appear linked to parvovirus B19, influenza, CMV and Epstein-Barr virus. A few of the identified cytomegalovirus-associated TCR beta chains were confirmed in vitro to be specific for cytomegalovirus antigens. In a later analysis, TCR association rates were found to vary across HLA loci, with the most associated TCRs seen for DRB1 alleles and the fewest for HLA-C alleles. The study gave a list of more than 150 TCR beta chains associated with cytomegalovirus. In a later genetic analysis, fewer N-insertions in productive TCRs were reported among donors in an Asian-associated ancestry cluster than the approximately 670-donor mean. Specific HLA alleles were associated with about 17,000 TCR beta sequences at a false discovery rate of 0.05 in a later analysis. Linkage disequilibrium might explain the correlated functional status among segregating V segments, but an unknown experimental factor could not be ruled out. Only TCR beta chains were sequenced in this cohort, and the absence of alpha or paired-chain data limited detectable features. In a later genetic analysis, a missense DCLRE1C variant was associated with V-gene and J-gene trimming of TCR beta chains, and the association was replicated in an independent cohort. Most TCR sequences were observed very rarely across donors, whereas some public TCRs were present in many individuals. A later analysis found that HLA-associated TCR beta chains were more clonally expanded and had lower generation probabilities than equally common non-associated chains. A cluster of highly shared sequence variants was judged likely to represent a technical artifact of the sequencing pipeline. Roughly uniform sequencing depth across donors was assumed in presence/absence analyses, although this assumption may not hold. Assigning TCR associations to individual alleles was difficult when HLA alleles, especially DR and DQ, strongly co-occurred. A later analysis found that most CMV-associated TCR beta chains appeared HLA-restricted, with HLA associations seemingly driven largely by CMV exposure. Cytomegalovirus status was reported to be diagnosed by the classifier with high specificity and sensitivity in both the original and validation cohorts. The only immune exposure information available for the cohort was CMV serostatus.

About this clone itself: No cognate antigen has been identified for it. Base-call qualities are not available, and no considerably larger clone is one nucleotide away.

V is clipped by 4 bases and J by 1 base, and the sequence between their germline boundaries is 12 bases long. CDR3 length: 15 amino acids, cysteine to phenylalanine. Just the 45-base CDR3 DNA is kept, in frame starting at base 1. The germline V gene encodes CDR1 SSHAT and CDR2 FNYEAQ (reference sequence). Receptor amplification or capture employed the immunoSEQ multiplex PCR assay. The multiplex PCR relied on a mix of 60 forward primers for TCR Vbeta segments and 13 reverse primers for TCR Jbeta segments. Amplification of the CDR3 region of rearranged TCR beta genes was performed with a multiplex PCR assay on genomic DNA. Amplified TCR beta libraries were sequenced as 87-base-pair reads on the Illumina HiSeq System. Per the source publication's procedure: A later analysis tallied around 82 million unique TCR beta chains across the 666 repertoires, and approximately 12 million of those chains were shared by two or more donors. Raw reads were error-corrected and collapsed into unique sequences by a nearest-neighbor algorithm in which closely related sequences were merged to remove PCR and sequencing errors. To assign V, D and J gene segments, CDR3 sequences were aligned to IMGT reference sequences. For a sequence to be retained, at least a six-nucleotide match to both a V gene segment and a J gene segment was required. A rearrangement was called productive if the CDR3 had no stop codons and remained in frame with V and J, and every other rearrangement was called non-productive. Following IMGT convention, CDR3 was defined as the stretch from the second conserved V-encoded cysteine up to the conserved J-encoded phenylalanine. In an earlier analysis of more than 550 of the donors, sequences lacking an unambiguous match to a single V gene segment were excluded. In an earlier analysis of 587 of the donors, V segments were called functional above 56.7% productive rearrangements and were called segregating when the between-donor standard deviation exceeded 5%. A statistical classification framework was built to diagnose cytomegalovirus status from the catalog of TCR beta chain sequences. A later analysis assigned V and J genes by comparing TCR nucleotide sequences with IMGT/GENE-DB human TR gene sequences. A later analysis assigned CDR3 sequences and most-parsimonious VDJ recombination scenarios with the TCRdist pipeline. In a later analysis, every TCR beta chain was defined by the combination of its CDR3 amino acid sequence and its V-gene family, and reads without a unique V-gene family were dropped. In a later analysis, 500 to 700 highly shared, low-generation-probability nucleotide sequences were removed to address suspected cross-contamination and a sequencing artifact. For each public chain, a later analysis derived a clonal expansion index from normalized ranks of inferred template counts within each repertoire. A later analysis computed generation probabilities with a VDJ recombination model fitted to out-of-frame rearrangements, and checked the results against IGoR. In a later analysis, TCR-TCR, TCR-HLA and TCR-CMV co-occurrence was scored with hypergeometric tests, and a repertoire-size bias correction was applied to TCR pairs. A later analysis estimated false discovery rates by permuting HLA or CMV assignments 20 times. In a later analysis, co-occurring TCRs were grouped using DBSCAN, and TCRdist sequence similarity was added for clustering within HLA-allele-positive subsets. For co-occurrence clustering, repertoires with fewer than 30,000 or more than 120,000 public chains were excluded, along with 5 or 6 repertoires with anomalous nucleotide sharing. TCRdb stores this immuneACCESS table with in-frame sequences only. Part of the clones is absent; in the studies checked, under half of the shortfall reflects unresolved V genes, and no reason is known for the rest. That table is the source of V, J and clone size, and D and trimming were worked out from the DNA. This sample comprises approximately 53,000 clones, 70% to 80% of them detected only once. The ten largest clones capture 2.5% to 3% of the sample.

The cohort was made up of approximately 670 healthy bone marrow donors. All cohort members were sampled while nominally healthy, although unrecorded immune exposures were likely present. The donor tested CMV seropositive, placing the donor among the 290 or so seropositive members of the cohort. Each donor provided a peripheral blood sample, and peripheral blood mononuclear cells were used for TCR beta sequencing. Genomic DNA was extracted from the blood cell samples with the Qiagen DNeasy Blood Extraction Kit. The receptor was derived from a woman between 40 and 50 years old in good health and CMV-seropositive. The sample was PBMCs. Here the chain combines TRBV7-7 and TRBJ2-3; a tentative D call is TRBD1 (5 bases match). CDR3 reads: CASSSDEGGTDTQYF. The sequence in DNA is TGTGCCAGCAGCTCGGACGAAGGGGGCACAGATACGCAGTATTTT.